This T cell receptor beta chain appears in the sequencing data of a study of low-dose radiotherapy and immunotherapy resistance in tumors. The wider study: The regimen for patients comprised intravenous nivolumab 240 mg every two weeks plus intravenous ipilimumab 1 mg/kg every six weeks.

This clonotype was detected many times. This sample's time point: before trial treatment. CDR3 length: 12 amino acids. Per germline, CDR1 GTSNPN and CDR2 SVGIG (reference sequence). With 2 bases removed from V and 8 bases from J, the gap between germline ends came to 9 bases. First-strand cDNA used TRAV- and TRBV-specific primers, covering alpha and beta chains. TCR amplification involved about 21 PCR cycles with a constant-region primer and V-primer adapter. One entry per CDR3 protein, called by TCRdb with MiXCR from the reads. The sample lists tens of thousands of distinct CDR3 sequences, 15% to 20% seen once, with roughly 2.8% in the top ten.

This chain uses TRBV30 with TRBJ2-2; D is undetermined. This clonotype originated in a male donor with prostate cancer. The sample in question was PBMCs, obtained before treatment. CDR3 bases: TGTGCCTGGAGTAAGATGGGAGGGGAGCTGTTTTTT. Translating gives CAWSKMGGELFF. The variable domain in full, completed from reference TRBV30 and TRBJ2-2, reads SQTIHQWPATLVQPVGSPLSLECTVEGTSNPNLYWYRQAAGRGLQLLFYSVGIGQISSEVPQNLSASRPQDRQFILSSKKLLLSDSGFYLCAWSKMGGELFFGEGSRLTVL.